This TCR beta chain comes out of a study of T cells in Graves' hyperthyroidism and ophthalmopathy. Regarding the study as a whole: A 13 V-J model separated ophthalmopathy from stable hyperthyroidism. Ophthalmopathy, as predicted by the model, came a median about six months after the prediction.

At least ten counts were recorded for this clonotype. Antigen specificity is unknown. The CDR3 has 16 amino acids. Trimming cost V 4 bases and J 8 bases, with 21 bases left between them. Germline CDR1 reads SEHNR; CDR2 reads FQNEAQ (reference sequence). Amplified TCR beta CDR3 regions came from RNA transcripts. A set of HTBI primers served as the primers for a first-round RT-PCR of the TCR CDR3. TCRdb ran MiXCR on the multiplex PCR reads and lists one entry per CDR3 protein. The sample contains some 98,000 distinct CDR3 sequences, 40% of which appear only once. The sequencing sample was made of peripheral blood or thyroid tissue (not recorded which). This clonotype was obtained from a woman in her twenties or thirties with Graves' hyperthyroidism. J is TRBJ1-3 and V is TRBV7-9, with D uncertain. The CDR3 region is CASSSGEAIALHTIYF. The CDR3 DNA is TGTGCCAGCAGCTCTGGGGAAGCAATCGCCCTTCACACCATATATTTT.